This TCR beta chain was identified in a study of cytomegalovirus exposure and HLA in healthy donors. Study-wide points: The authors later linked a missense DCLRE1C variant to TCR beta V- and J-gene trimming.

60 Vbeta and 13 Jbeta primers were used in PCR. This table comes from immunoSEQ multiplex PCR, and its TCRdb copy is limited to in-frame clones, with some not included. The sample contains 80,000 to 130,000 clones, about 80% of which appear only once. The CDR3 length is 15 residues. Losses at the gene ends were 0 bases for V and 6 bases for J; bases not matched to a gene: 4. From germline, CDR1 is SGHAT and CDR2 FQNNGV. Only one count was recorded for this clone. Its antigen is unknown. Sequences were obtained from PBMCs. This TCR derives from a female donor in good health and CMV-seropositive. V gene TRBV11-2 combines with J gene TRBJ2-2; 7 bases line up with TRBD2. CDR3 amino acids: CASSLEGGYSGELFF. CDR3 coding DNA: TGTGCCAGCAGCTTAGAGGGGGGGTATTCCGGGGAGCTGTTTTTT.